This note documents a single TCR beta chain sequence. Its specific antigen is unknown. Within one base of it there is no much larger clone, and no base qualities were kept. The sample comes from a study of cytomegalovirus exposure and HLA in healthy donors (dated by TCRdb to between 2016 and 2019). In terms of the full investigation: In an earlier analysis of under 750 of the donors, less than 350 Gb of sequence data and 100 million or so unique TCR beta sequences from roughly 190 million T cells were reported. About 320 gigabases of sequencing data and around 87 million unique TCR sequences were included in an early release covering about 600 HLA-typed donors. The genetic ancestry cluster associated with self-reported Caucasian donors included approximately 85% of the 398 genotyped donors. The aim of the study was to test whether cataloging public T cell receptors could identify signatures of past pathogen exposure. The study profiled the T cell repertoires of 666 subjects by immunosequencing and related them to cytomegalovirus serostatus. In addition to the first cohort of 666 subjects, a separate validation cohort of approximately 120 different subjects was used. To predict cytomegalovirus infection status, the study combined high-throughput TCR immunosequencing, statistical association of individual TCRs with disease status, and machine learning. A later analysis re-analyzed previously published TCR beta repertoires from roughly 600 donors and added high-resolution HLA genotyping to study TCR occurrence patterns. Rather than using new phenotypic data, the later analysis identified candidate immune exposures from TCR beta sequences and from how often those sequences occurred across donors. An earlier analysis of nearly 600 of the donors applied high-throughput TCR beta sequencing to assess whether each TCR beta V gene segment acted as functional or pseudogenic. Donor age, sex, ethnicity and CMV serostatus were compiled alongside the repertoire data. A later genetic analysis used genome-wide SNP genotypes for about 60% of the 666 donors, treating that subset as a discovery cohort. Every discovery cohort repertoire had been produced on one sequencing platform. Class I and class II HLA loci were covered by the typing at four-digit resolution. The number of donors typed differed by locus, with about 629-630 for A, B, C, DRB1 and DQB1, roughly 520 for DQA1, under 610 for DPA1, and some 440 for DPB1. Because of strong linkage in the cohort, roughly five DR-DQ haplotypes were treated as single units for association and clustering. Among some 400 genotyped donors of the cohort, an average of approximately 240,000 unique TCR beta nucleotide sequences was sequenced per donor, of which 15% to 20% were non-productive.

The cohort comprised some 680 healthy bone marrow donors. All cohort members were sampled while nominally healthy, although unrecorded immune exposures were likely present. The donor tested CMV seronegative and was one of the 352 seronegative cohort members. Each donor provided a peripheral blood sample, and peripheral blood mononuclear cells were used for TCR beta sequencing. The Qiagen DNeasy Blood Extraction Kit was used to extract genomic DNA from the blood cell samples. Points the paper makes about the study in general: Correlated functional status among segregating V segments might be attributable to linkage disequilibrium, but an unknown experimental factor could not be ruled out. In the study, 164 TCR beta chains were listed as associated with cytomegalovirus. A later analysis found that most CMV-associated TCR beta chains appeared HLA-restricted, with HLA associations seemingly driven largely by CMV exposure. Broadly in line with IMGT annotations, most TCR beta V segments showed up in productive rearrangements about 87% or about 30% of the time in an earlier analysis of several hundred of the donors. When HLA alleles, especially DR and DQ, strongly co-occurred, TCR associations were difficult to assign to individual alleles. Only TCR beta chains were sequenced in this cohort, and the absence of alpha or paired-chain data limited detectable features. The earlier analysis of some 560 of the donors excluded 15 to 20 rarely observed V segments, including chromosome 9 orphons, because counts were too low. A later analysis reported that several top co-occurrence clusters appeared linked to parvovirus B19, influenza, CMV and Epstein-Barr virus. A later genetic analysis reported fewer N-insertions in productive TCRs among donors in an Asian-associated ancestry cluster than the roughly 700-donor mean. It was suggested by the authors that the approach could potentially be generalized to other disease states and immunological phenotypes. In both the original and validation cohorts, the classifier was reported to diagnose cytomegalovirus status with high specificity and sensitivity. A further reported finding was that TCR beta sequences accurately predicted the HLA-A and HLA-B alleles for most subjects in the first cohort. A later analysis found that TCR association rates varied across HLA loci, with DRB1 alleles showing the most associated TCRs and HLA-C alleles the fewest. Most TCR sequences were observed very rarely across donors, whereas some public TCRs were present in many individuals. Compared with equally common non-associated chains, HLA-associated TCR beta chains in a later analysis were more clonally expanded and had lower generation probabilities. Presence/absence analyses assumed roughly uniform sequencing depth across donors, an assumption that may not hold. In a later analysis, over 15,000 TCR beta sequences were associated with specific HLA alleles at a false discovery rate of 0.05. A later genetic analysis associated a missense DCLRE1C variant with V-gene and J-gene trimming of TCR beta chains, and an independent cohort replicated the association. In vitro tests confirmed that a few of the cytomegalovirus-associated TCR beta chains recognize cytomegalovirus antigens. Because HLA typing was unavailable for some donors at each locus, only the typed subset was used in association tests. CMV serostatus was the only immune exposure information available for the cohort. The sequencing pipeline was judged likely to have produced a cluster of highly shared sequence variants as a technical artifact. Some IMGT-functional V segments, including TRBV6-2 and TRBV6-3, could not be distinguished by the 87-base-pair reads and were therefore excluded.

The library relied on the immunoSEQ multiplex PCR assay. For the multiplex PCR, a mixture combining 60 forward primers for TCR Vbeta segments and 13 reverse primers for TCR Jbeta segments was used. A multiplex PCR assay on genomic DNA amplified the CDR3 region of rearranged TCR beta genes. Amplified TCR beta libraries were sequenced as 87-base-pair reads on the Illumina HiSeq System. The authors processed their data as follows. In a later analysis, around 80 million unique TCR beta chains were counted across the approximately 620 repertoires, and roughly 10 million of these chains were shared by at least two donors. Raw reads were error-corrected and collapsed into unique sequences by a nearest-neighbor algorithm in which closely related sequences were merged to remove PCR and sequencing errors. To assign V, D and J gene segments, CDR3 sequences were aligned to IMGT reference sequences. Each retained sequence needed at least a six-nucleotide match to both a V gene segment and a J gene segment. Rearrangements were classified as productive when the CDR3 lacked stop codons and remained in frame with V and J, and all other rearrangements were classified as non-productive. CDR3 was defined by IMGT convention, running from the second conserved V-encoded cysteine to the conserved J-encoded phenylalanine. The earlier analysis of about 620 of the donors excluded sequences that lacked an unambiguous match to a single V gene segment. In an earlier analysis of approximately 590 of the donors, V segments were called functional above 56.7% productive rearrangements and were called segregating when the between-donor standard deviation exceeded 5%. A statistical classification framework was developed to diagnose cytomegalovirus status using the catalog of TCR beta chain sequences. In a later analysis, V and J genes were assigned by comparing TCR nucleotide sequences against IMGT/GENE-DB human TR gene sequences. A later analysis assigned CDR3 sequences and most-parsimonious VDJ recombination scenarios with the TCRdist pipeline. In a later analysis, each TCR beta chain was defined by its CDR3 amino acid sequence together with its V-gene family, and reads without a unique V-gene family were excluded. To address suspected cross-contamination and a sequencing artifact, a later analysis removed 550 to 750 highly shared, low-generation-probability nucleotide sequences. A later analysis calculated a clonal expansion index for each public chain from normalized within-repertoire ranks of inferred template counts. Generation probabilities in a later analysis came from a VDJ recombination model fitted to out-of-frame rearrangements, and those results were checked against IGoR. Hypergeometric tests were used in a later analysis to score TCR-TCR, TCR-HLA and TCR-CMV co-occurrence, with a repertoire-size bias correction applied to the TCR pairs. A later analysis estimated false discovery rates by permuting HLA or CMV assignments 20 times. In a later analysis, co-occurring TCRs were grouped using DBSCAN, and TCRdist sequence similarity was added for clustering within HLA-allele-positive subsets. Repertoires with fewer than 30,000 or more than 120,000 public chains, plus five repertoires with anomalous nucleotide sharing, were excluded from co-occurrence clustering. TCRdb re-hosts the immuneACCESS table, in-frame sequences only. Its copies lack some clones; in the studies checked, an unresolved V gene accounts for under half of them, and the cause for the rest is not known. That table supplies the V and J calls and clone size; D and trimming were determined from the DNA. The table for this sample lists under 200,000 clones; around three quarters of them were counted only once. Of the sample, about 2% is held by the ten largest clones.

V and J are trimmed by 2 bases and 6 bases, and the gene matches miss 7 bases of the junction. The germline V gene sets CDR1 to SGHAT and CDR2 to FQNNGV. The CDR3 runs 15 amino acids, cysteine and phenylalanine included. CDR3 DNA only is kept here, 45 bases in frame from base 1. Recombination linked TRBV11-2 to TRBJ2-1; 7 bases in the junction line up with TRBD1. Source material: PBMCs. The TCR comes from a woman aged 45-65 years in good health and CMV-seronegative. CDR3 protein: CASSLMGKGANEQFF. The nucleotides are TGTGCCAGCAGCTTAATGGGGAAGGGGGCCAATGAGCAGTTCTTC. This CDR3, with the reference TRBV11-2 and TRBJ2-1 proteins standing in past its ends, gives the full variable domain EAGVAQSPRYKIIEKRQSVAFWCNPISGHATLYWYQQILGQGPKLLIQFQNNGVVDDSQLPKDRFSAERLKGVDSTLKIQPAKLEDSAVYLCASSLMGKGANEQFFGPGTRLTVL.